These 5 T cell receptor beta chains were all obtained from the same sample, sequenced in a study of a mutant IDH1 vaccine in newly diagnosed glioma (dated by TCRdb to the early 2020s). What the time point label conveys for this sample: week 35, safety follow-up. Each vaccine dose was 300 ug of a 20-mer mutant IDH1 peptide in Montanide, given subcutaneously with topical imiquimod. Receptor libraries were prepared by the immunoSEQ multiplex PCR assay. TCRdb carries this immuneACCESS record with in-frame sequences only. Its versions omit some clonotypes, under half of them owing to an unresolved V gene in the studies checked, with the rest unexplained. The sample profile shows some 57,000 clones; around 84% of them were found once. The top ten clonotypes cover 4.1% of the sample. Their antigens remain unidentified. Specimen: PBMCs, collected from a glioma patient whose treatment included an IDH1 peptide vaccine. The receptors come from a woman under 30 with glioma.

The V gene is TRBV10-3, the J gene TRBJ1-5; D remains ambiguous. The CDR3 loop spans 14 amino acids. The germline V gene encodes CDR1 ENHRY and CDR2 SYGVKD. With 0 bases removed from V and 4 bases from J, the gap between germline ends came to 7 bases. The CDR3 nucleotides are TGTGCCATCAGTGAGTCGACCGTAAATCAGCCCCAGCATTTT. It encodes CAISESTVNQPQHF.

The CDR3 here is CASSQGTGTRNQPQHF. The CDR3 coding sequence is TGCGCCAGCAGCCAAGGGACGGGGACAAGAAATCAGCCCCAGCATTTT. This sequence joins TRBV4-1 and TRBJ1-5, with D maybe TRBD1 (6 bases). Germline loops: CDR1 MGHRA, CDR2 YSYEKL. The CDR3 spans 16 residues. The V end lost 1 base, the J end lost 4 bases, and 14 bases lay between the germline ends.

This clone was counted once. The chain combines TRBV2 with TRBJ2-7, with 7 nucleotides matching TRBD1. CDR1 and CDR2 from the germline V gene are SNHLY and FYNNEI. There are 14 residues in the CDR3. V lost 7 bases to trimming and J lost 2 bases; unmatched junction nucleotides: 8. CDR3: CASTRTDRAYEQYF. CDR3 bases: TGTGCCAGCACCCGAACAGACAGGGCCTACGAGCAGTACTTC.

The chain employs TRBV4-2 and TRBJ1-1; no reliable D call. The germline CDR1 and CDR2 sequences are LGHNA and YNFKEQ. V was cut by 1 base and J by 5 bases, with 8 bases left in between. CDR3 length equals 13 residues. The CDR3 is CASSQVSTTEAFF. The CDR3 DNA is TGTGCCAGCAGCCAAGTTTCCACGACTGAAGCTTTCTTT.

CDR3 region: CSVEVGNTGELFF. CDR3 nucleotides: TGCAGCGTTGAAGTCGGGAACACCGGGGAGCTGTTTTTT. The chain couples TRBV29-1 to TRBJ2-2; D unclear. V lost 1 base and J 1 base, leaving 4 bases between the germline ends. CDR1 and CDR2 (germline): SQVTM, ANQGSEA. The CDR3 covers 13 residues.